These 8 T cell receptor beta chains were all obtained from the same sample, sequenced in a study of blood T cell repertoires in COVID-19. Clones were read by immunoSEQ multiplex PCR, and TCRdb kept only the in-frame ones, dropping some. In the table there are approximately 390,000 clones, 80% to 90% of which are singletons. The specimen sequenced was peripheral blood. The receptors were sampled from a woman in her sixties or seventies with COVID-19, enrolled during active disease.

The V gene is TRBV2, the J gene TRBJ2-1; 9 nucleotides match TRBD2. The CDR3 runs 15 residues. After removal of 5 bases from V and 8 bases from J, the junction contained 10 bases not matched to a gene. From germline, CDR1 is SNHLY and CDR2 FYNNEI. In nucleotides, the CDR3 is TGTGCCAGCAGTAACGGGCGGGGGGGCATTTATGAGCAGTTCTTC. Translated, it gives CASSNGRGGIYEQFF.

V is TRBV7-9 and J is TRBJ1-1, with TRBD1 matching over 7 bases. The CDR3 is 12 amino acids. Germline V gene data show CDR1 as SEHNR and CDR2 as FQNEAQ (reference sequence). Trimming at V came to 11 bases and at J to 4 bases, leaving 7 bases not matched to a gene. CDR3 DNA: TGTGCCGCAGGGGGGCGAGGCACTGAAGCTTTCTTT. Encoded protein: CAAGGRGTEAFF.

The chain links TRBV5-1 to TRBJ1-1; D gene ambiguous. This CDR3 contains 11 residues. The germline V and J ends were trimmed by 4 bases and 3 bases, with 4 bases remaining between them. Germline-derived CDR1 and CDR2 are SGHRS and YFSETQ. CDR3 loop: CASSEDTEAFF. The CDR3 bases are TGCGCCAGCAGCGAGGACACTGAAGCTTTCTTT.

This clone was seen a handful of times. This chain uses TRBV27 with TRBJ2-5; unclear D gene. With 5 bases removed from V and 7 bases from J, the gap between germline ends came to 8 bases. Germline CDR1 reads MNHEY; CDR2 reads SMNVEV (reference sequence). The CDR3 has 11 amino acids. CDR3 residues: CASSNPGTQYF. DNA for the CDR3: TGTGCCAGCAGTAACCCCGGGACCCAGTACTTC.

The chain carries TRBV7-9 and TRBJ1-5, with D unresolved. CDR1 is SEHNR, CDR2 FQNEAQ, per germline (reference sequence). CDR3 length: 12 residues. V lost 5 bases, J lost 5 bases, and 7 bases lay in between. Here the CDR3 reads CASSTDYQPQHF. The CDR3 DNA follows: TGTGCCAGCAGCACCGACTATCAGCCCCAGCATTTT.

J is TRBJ2-1 and V is TRBV7-9, with 8 bases identical to TRBD1. V trimming: 7 bases; J trimming: 4 bases; junction bases outside the gene matches: 9. CDR3 length: 15 residues. Germline V lookup: CDR1 SEHNR, CDR2 FQNEAQ (reference sequence). The CDR3 is CASTSADRAYNEQFF. Written as DNA, the CDR3 is TGTGCCAGCACCTCCGCGGACAGGGCATACAATGAGCAGTTCTTC. Complete variable domain (other parts from reference TRBV7-9 and TRBJ2-1): DTGVSQNPRHKITKRGQNVTFRCDPISEHNRLYWYRQTLGQGPEFLTYFQNEAQLEKSRLLSDRFSAERPKGSFSTLEIQRTEQGDSAMYLCASTSADRAYNEQFFGPGTRLTVL.

The chain combines TRBV4-2 with TRBJ2-3; 7 bases are a match to TRBD2. Germline values: CDR1 LGHNA, CDR2 YNFKEQ. The CDR3 has 15 residues. V trimming: 1 base; J trimming: 1 base; junction bases outside the gene matches: 2. The CDR3 reads CASSQVLAGTDTQYF. In nucleotides, the CDR3 is TGTGCCAGCAGCCAAGTTCTAGCGGGCACAGATACGCAGTATTTT.

The rearrangement joins TRBV12-3 or TRBV12-4 to TRBJ2-1; TRBD1 agrees at 9 bases. J was trimmed by 7 bases and V by 6 bases; bases with no gene match: 4. The CDR3 is made up of 13 amino acids. As DNA, the CDR3 is TGTGCCAGCAGCCGGGACAGGGCAAATGAGCAGTTCTTC. This encodes CASSRDRANEQFF.